This T cell receptor (beta chain) emerged from a study of blood T cell repertoires in COVID-19. Overall study context: The cDNA or gDNA used as material had been derived from T cells, B-cell-depleted T cells, or PBMCs.

The CDR3 contains 14 residues. Germline V gives CDR1 SEHNR, CDR2 FQNEAQ (reference sequence). Trimming pared 1 base from V and 6 bases from J, leaving 11 bases between. In the authors' workflow: Estimated nucleated cell counts came from reference gene primer amplification. Method: immunoSEQ multiplex PCR; TCRdb's copy keeps in-frame clones and lacks some. For V, J and clone size, that table is used; D and trimming come from the DNA. The sample contains around 310,000 clones, over 80% of which appear only once. Donors of Cohort 3 who recovered were those that had two negative PCRs, clearance, or symptom resolution.

The chain joins TRBV7-9 to TRBJ2-3; perhaps TRBD2 as D (6 bases). Sequencing was carried out using PBMCs or T cells enriched from blood (not recorded which). This TCR derives from a man younger than 45 who had recovered from COVID-19. The CDR3, as DNA: TGTGCCAGCAGCTTAGGGGTACGGGGGGATACGCAGTATTTT. Translated, it gives CASSLGVRGDTQYF.